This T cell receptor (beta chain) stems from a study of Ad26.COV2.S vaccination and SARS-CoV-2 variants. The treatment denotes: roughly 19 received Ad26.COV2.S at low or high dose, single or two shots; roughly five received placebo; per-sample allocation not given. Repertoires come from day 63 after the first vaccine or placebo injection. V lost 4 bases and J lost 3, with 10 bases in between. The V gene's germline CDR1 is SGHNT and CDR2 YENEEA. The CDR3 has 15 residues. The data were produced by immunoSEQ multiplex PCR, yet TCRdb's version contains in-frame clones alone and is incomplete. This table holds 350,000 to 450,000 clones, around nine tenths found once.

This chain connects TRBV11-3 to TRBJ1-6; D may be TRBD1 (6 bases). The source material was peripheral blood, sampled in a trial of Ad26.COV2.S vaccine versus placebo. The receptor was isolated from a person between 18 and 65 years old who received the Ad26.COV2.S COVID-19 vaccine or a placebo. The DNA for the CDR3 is TGTGCCAGCAGCTGGGGGACAAGCTATAATTCACCCCTCCACTTT. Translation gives CASSWGTSYNSPLHF.